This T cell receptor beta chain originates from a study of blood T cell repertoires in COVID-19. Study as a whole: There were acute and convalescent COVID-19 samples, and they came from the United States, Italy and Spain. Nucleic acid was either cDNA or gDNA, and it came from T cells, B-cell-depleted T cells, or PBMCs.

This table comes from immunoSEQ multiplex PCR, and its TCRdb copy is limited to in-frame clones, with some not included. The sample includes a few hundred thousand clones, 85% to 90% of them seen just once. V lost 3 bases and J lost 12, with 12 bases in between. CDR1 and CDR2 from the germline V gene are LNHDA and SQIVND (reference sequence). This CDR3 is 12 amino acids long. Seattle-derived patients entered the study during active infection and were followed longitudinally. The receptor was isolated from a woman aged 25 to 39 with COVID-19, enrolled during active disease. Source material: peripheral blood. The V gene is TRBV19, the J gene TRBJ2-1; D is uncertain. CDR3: CASSMIDSTQFF. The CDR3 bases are TGTGCCAGTAGTATGATCGACTCGACGCAGTTCTTC.